This T cell receptor (beta chain) was obtained from a study of blood T cell repertoires in COVID-19. This CDR3 has 16 amino acids. Germline loops: CDR1 SEHNR, CDR2 FQNEAQ (reference sequence). The V end was cut by 2 bases, the J end by 2 bases, with 14 bases between. The method was immunoSEQ multiplex PCR; TCRdb's version includes in-frame clones alone and lacks a portion of them. The data show fewer than 200,000 clones, with approximately 80% seen just once and around 15% held by the top ten. This chain uses TRBV7-9 with TRBJ2-3, with a possible D match to TRBD1 (6 bases). The sample comprised PBMCs or T cells enriched from blood (not recorded which). This receptor was identified in a woman between 45 and 65 years old who had recovered from COVID-19. CDR3 loop: CASSLPTGGTTDTQYF. The CDR3 bases are TGTGCCAGCAGCTTACCGACAGGAGGCACCACAGATACGCAGTATTTT.